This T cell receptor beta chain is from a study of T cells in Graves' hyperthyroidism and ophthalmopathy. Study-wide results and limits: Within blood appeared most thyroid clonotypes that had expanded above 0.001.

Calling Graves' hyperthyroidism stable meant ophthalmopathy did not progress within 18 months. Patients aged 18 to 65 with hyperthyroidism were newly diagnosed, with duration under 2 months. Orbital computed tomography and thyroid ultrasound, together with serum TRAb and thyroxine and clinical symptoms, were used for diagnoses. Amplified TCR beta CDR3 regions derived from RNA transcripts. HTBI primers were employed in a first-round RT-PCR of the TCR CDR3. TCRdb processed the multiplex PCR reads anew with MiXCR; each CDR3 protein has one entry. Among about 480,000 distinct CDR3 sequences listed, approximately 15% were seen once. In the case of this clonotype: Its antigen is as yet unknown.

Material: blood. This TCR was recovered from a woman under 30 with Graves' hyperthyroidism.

The CDR3 reads CASSYLGTSGRSYEQYV. The CDR3 region has the DNA TGTGCCAGCAGTTACCTAGGGACTAGCGGGAGATCCTACGAGCAGTACGTC. The chain is built from TRBV6-2 or TRBV6-3 and TRBJ2-7, with 14 bases lining up with TRBD2. The CDR3 covers 17 residues. Germline loops: CDR1 MNHEY, CDR2 SVGEGT. Germline trimming cut 2 bases from V and 1 base from J; bases unmatched to any gene: 4.